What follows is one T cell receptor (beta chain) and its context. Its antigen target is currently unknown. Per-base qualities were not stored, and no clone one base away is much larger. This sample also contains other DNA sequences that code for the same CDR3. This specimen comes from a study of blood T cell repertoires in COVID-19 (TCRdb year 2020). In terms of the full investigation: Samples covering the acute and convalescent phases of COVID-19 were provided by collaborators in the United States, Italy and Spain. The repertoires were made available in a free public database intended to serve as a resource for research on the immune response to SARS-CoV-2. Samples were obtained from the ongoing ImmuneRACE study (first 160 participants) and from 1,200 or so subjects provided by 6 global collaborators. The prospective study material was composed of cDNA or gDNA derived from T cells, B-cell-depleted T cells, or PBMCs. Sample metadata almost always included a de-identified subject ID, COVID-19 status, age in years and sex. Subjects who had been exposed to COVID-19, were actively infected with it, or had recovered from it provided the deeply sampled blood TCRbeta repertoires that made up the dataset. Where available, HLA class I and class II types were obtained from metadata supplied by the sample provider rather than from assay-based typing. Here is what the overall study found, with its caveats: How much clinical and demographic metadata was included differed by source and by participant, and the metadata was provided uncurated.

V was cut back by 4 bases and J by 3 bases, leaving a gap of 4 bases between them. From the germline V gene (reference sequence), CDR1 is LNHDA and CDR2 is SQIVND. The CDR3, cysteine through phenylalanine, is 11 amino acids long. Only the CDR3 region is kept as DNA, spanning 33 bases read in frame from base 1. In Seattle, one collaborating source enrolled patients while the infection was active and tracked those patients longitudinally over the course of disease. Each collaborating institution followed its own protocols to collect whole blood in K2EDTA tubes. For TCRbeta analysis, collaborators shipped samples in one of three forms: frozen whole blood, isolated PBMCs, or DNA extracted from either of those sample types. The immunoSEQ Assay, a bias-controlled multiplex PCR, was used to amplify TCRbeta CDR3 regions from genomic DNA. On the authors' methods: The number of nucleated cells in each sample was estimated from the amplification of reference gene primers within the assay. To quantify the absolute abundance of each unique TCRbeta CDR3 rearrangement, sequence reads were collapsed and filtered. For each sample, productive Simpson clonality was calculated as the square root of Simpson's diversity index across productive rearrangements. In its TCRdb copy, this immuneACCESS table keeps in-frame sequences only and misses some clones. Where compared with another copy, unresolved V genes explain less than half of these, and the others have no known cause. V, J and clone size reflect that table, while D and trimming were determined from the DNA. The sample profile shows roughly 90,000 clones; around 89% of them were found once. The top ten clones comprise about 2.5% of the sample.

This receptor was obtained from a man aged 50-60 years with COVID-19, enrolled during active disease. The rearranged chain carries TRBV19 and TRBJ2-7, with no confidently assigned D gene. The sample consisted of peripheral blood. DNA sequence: TGTGCCAGTAGTAACAGCTACGAGCAGTACTTC. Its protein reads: CASSNSYEQYF.